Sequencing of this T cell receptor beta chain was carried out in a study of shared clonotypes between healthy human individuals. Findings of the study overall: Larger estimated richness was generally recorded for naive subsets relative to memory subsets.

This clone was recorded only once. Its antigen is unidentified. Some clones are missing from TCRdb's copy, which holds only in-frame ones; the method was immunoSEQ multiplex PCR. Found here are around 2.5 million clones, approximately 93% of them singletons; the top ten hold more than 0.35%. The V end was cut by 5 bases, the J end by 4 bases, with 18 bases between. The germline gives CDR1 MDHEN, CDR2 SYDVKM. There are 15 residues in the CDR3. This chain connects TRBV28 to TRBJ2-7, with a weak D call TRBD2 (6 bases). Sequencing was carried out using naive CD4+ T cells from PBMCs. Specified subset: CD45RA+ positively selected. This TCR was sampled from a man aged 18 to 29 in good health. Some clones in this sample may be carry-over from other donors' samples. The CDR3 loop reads CASSVPQRASYEQYF. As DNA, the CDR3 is TGTGCCAGCAGTGTCCCTCAGCGGGCGTCTTACGAGCAGTACTTC.